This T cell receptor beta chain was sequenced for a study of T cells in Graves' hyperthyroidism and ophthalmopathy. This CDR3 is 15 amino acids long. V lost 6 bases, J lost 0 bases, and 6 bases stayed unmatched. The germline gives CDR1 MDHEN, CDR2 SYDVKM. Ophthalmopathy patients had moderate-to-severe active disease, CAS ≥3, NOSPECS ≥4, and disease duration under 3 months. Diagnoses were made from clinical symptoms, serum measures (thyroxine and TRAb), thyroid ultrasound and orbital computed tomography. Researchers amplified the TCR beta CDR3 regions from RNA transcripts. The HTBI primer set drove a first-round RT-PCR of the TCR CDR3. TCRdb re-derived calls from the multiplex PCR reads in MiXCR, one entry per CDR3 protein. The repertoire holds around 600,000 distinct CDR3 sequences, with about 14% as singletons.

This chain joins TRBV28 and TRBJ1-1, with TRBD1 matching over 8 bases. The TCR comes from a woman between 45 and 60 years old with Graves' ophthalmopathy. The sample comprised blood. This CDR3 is CASRFSDRVNTEAFF. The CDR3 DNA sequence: TGTGCCAGCAGATTCTCGGACAGGGTGAACACTGAAGCTTTCTTT.